These 8 T cell receptor beta chains were all obtained from the same sample, sequenced in a study of blood T cell repertoires in COVID-19. Sequencing used immunoSEQ multiplex PCR; TCRdb keeps in-frame clones, though not all of them. This table holds approximately 23,000 clones, about nine tenths found once. Material for sequencing was peripheral blood. All receptors come from a man aged 65 to 85 with acute or convalescent COVID-19.

The chain recombines TRBV19 with TRBJ1-2; D unresolved. Germline CDR1 and CDR2: LNHDA and SQIVND (reference sequence). V dropped 7 bases and J dropped 6 bases, with 15 bases sitting between them. The CDR3 extends over 13 amino acids. CDR3 coding DNA: TGTGCCAGTATGCCAGACGGCGGGCATGGCTACACCTTC. Its protein is CASMPDGGHGYTF.

The chain recombines TRBV4-3 with TRBJ2-7; D perhaps matches TRBD2 (6 bases). The CDR3 is 16 residues long. V shed 0 bases and J shed 0 bases, with 12 bases lying between them. The germline gives CDR1 LGHNA, CDR2 YSLEER. DNA for the CDR3: TGCGCCAGCAGCCAAGATTGGGGGACTCGCTCCTACGAGCAGTACTTC. This sequence encodes CASSQDWGTRSYEQYF.

J is TRBJ2-7 and V is TRBV3-1 (or the pseudogene TRBV3-2); D remains ambiguous. Trimming removed 3 bases from V and 0 bases from J, with 9 bases in between. The CDR3 is 14 amino acids. The germline CDR1 and CDR2 sequences are LGHDT and YNNKEL (reference sequence). The CDR3 sequence: CASSHHSVSYEQYF. In DNA, the CDR3 is TGTGCCAGCAGCCATCACTCCGTCTCCTACGAGCAGTACTTC.

The V call is TRBV29-1, the J call TRBJ1-2; no reliable D call. CDR1 and CDR2 (germline): SQVTM, ANQGSEA. The CDR3 has 13 amino acids. Trimming took 0 bases from V and 5 from J, leaving 10 bases between them. For the CDR3, the DNA is TGCAGCGTTGAAGACGGAGGATGGTATGGCTACACCTTC. This sequence encodes CSVEDGGWYGYTF.

This chain connects TRBV4-3 to TRBJ2-2; D possibly corresponds to TRBD2 (6 bases). V gave up 3 bases and J gave up 1 base, with 9 bases separating them. Germline V gene lookup returns CDR1 LGHNA and CDR2 YSLEER. CDR3 length: 15 amino acids. DNA of the CDR3: TGCGCCAGCAGCCAGGAGGGCCTGAACACCGGGGAGCTGTTTTTT. Its translation is CASSQEGLNTGELFF.

The CDR3 DNA is TGCAGCGCAGCGGGAGTTAGCCACGAGCAGTACTTC. This sequence encodes CSAAGVSHEQYF. V and J are TRBV29-1 and TRBJ2-7; TRBD2 matches 8 bases. CDR3 length equals 12 residues. J was trimmed by 5 bases and V by 7 bases; bases with no gene match: 7. Germline V lookup: CDR1 SQVTM, CDR2 ANQGSEA.

The CDR3 nucleotides are TGTGCCAGCAGCTTATTGCGCGGGGGGCCCCGCACAGATACGCAGTATTTT. It is translated as CASSLLRGGPRTDTQYF. The V call is TRBV11-2, the J call TRBJ2-3; 8 positions agree with TRBD2. Germline trimming cut 2 bases from V and 1 base from J; bases unmatched to any gene: 8. There are 17 residues in the CDR3. Germline V gene data show CDR1 as SGHAT and CDR2 as FQNNGV. The full variable domain, completed using reference TRBV11-2 and TRBJ2-3, is EAGVAQSPRYKIIEKRQSVAFWCNPISGHATLYWYQQILGQGPKLLIQFQNNGVVDDSQLPKDRFSAERLKGVDSTLKIQPAKLEDSAVYLCASSLLRGGPRTDTQYFGPGTRLTVL.

The chain joins TRBV7-2 to TRBJ2-7, with 8 bases lining up with TRBD2. This CDR3 is 17 amino acids long. Germline trimming cut 4 bases from V and 3 bases from J; bases unmatched to any gene: 14. Germline CDR1 reads SGHTA; CDR2 reads FQGNSA. The CDR3 sequence is CASSSPRVEAGVYEQYF. The CDR3 nucleotides read TGTGCCAGCAGCTCCCCCCGCGTCGAAGCGGGGGTCTACGAGCAGTACTTC.